Following are 15 T cell receptor beta chains from one sample sequenced in a study of PD-L1 blockade in urothelial cancer. The repertoire was sequenced with immunoSEQ multiplex PCR; TCRdb's copy has only in-frame clones and lacks some. The sample includes around 92,000 clones, more than 70% seen only once; the top ten take 0.97%. The time point denotes: pretreatment peripheral blood. The material was PBMCs, obtained around atezolizumab (anti-PD-L1) treatment. The receptors derive from a woman of 80 years or more with urothelial cancer.

This chain uses TRBV19 with TRBJ2-2; TRBD2 agrees at 7 bases. J gave up 3 bases and V 3 bases, and 1 base lay outside the gene matches. Germline values: CDR1 LNHDA, CDR2 SQIVND (reference sequence). This CDR3 spans 14 amino acids. The CDR3 sequence: CASSMGGYTGELFF. For the CDR3, the DNA is TGTGCCAGTAGTATGGGGGGGTACACCGGGGAGCTGTTTTTT.

V and J are TRBV9 and TRBJ2-5, with 10 bases matching TRBD2. CDR1 and CDR2 from the germline V gene are SGDLS and YYNGEE. The CDR3 consists of 15 residues. The ends lost 4 bases at V and 1 base at J; junction bases unmatched: 4. Here the CDR3 reads CASSPSGGPQETQYF. CDR3 DNA sequence: TGTGCCAGCAGCCCTAGCGGGGGTCCCCAAGAGACCCAGTACTTC. Full variable domain (missing parts from reference TRBV9 and TRBJ2-5): DSGVTQTPKHLITATGQRVTLRCSPRSGDLSVYWYQQSLDQGLQFLIQYYNGEERAKGNILERFSAQQFPDLHSELNLSSLELGDSALYFCASSPSGGPQETQYFGPGTRLLVL.

V gene TRBV6-1 combines with J gene TRBJ2-5; TRBD2 might be the D (5 bases). The CDR3 is made up of 14 amino acids. Per the germline V gene, CDR1 is MNHNS and CDR2 is SASEGT. V lost 3 bases, J lost 1 base, and 9 bases lay in between. For the CDR3, the DNA is TGTGCCAGCAGTGAGGGGAGCACCCAAGAGACCCAGTACTTC. It specifies CASSEGSTQETQYF.

V is TRBV15 and J is TRBJ2-1; unclear D gene. Deletions cut 1 base from V and 6 bases from J, with 13 bases between. The CDR3 is 15 amino acids. CDR1 and CDR2 from the germline V gene are LNHNV and YYDKDF (reference sequence). The CDR3 loop reads CATSRGRLFINEQFF. The CDR3 nucleotides read TGTGCCACCAGCAGAGGCAGACTTTTTATCAATGAGCAGTTCTTC.

The chain has TRBV7-2 and TRBJ2-3; 7 nucleotides match TRBD2. Germline CDR1 is SGHTA and CDR2 is FQGNSA. After removal of 0 bases from V and 4 bases from J, the junction contained 4 bases not matched to a gene. CDR3 length: 15 amino acids. CDR3 coding DNA: TGTGCCAGCAGCTTAGCGGGAGGGCCCCCAGATACGCAGTATTTT. Translated: CASSLAGGPPDTQYF.

This chain connects TRBV19 to TRBJ1-5; no firm D call. Per the germline V gene, CDR1 is LNHDA and CDR2 is SQIVND (reference sequence). CDR3 length equals 11 residues. V shed 9 bases and J shed 6 bases, with 9 bases lying between them. CDR3 residues: CASGVPQPQHF. In DNA, the CDR3 is TGTGCCAGCGGTGTCCCTCAGCCCCAGCATTTT.

The rearrangement uses TRBV6-1 and TRBJ1-2, with 8 nucleotides matching TRBD1. The CDR3 spans 15 residues. Per the germline V gene, CDR1 is MNHNS and CDR2 is SASEGT. V dropped 0 bases and J dropped 4; count of bases not matched to a gene: 4. The CDR3 DNA reads TGTGCCAGCAGTGAAGCGCAGGGGGCGACCTATGGCTACACCTTC. It encodes CASSEAQGATYGYTF.

The table lists this clone with a count of one. The rearrangement uses TRBV6-6 and TRBJ2-1, with TRBD1 as a possible D gene (6 bases). CDR3 size: 15 residues. Germline V gene sequence: CDR1 MNHNY, CDR2 SVGAGI (reference sequence). V gave up 0 bases and J gave up 7 bases, with 13 bases separating them. The CDR3 is CASSYSAGTNNEQFF. The DNA of the CDR3 is TGTGCCAGCAGTTACTCGGCAGGGACAAATAATGAGCAGTTCTTC.

The V gene is TRBV28, the J gene TRBJ1-2, with a weak D call TRBD1 (5 bases). With 1 base removed from V and 5 bases from J, the gap between germline ends came to 14 bases. There are 15 residues in the CDR3. In germline, CDR1 is MDHEN, CDR2 SYDVKM. The chain's CDR3 is CASSLSGGLGYGYTF. The DNA for the CDR3 is TGTGCCAGCAGTTTATCCGGGGGTCTGGGGTATGGCTACACCTTC.

This chain joins TRBV9 and TRBJ2-2; 8 bases align to TRBD1. Trimming removed 4 bases from V and 7 bases from J; junction bases left unmatched: 12. Germline CDR1 reads SGDLS; CDR2 reads YYNGEE. This CDR3 has 16 amino acids. CDR3 DNA: TGTGCCAGCAGCCCTGGCCCCGGACAGGGAGGCGGGGAGCTGTTTTTT. Translation gives CASSPGPGQGGGELFF.

J is TRBJ2-3 and V is TRBV7-9; D perhaps matches TRBD1 (5 bases). Between the trimmed V and J ends, which lost 0 bases and 2 bases, there was a span of 9 bases. The CDR3 runs 15 residues. CDR1 is SEHNR and CDR2 is FQNEAQ in the germline V gene (reference sequence). CDR3 DNA: TGTGCCAGCAGCTTAGCAGGGGTGGTCACAGATACGCAGTATTTT. It is translated as CASSLAGVVTDTQYF.

V usage is TRBV19 and J usage is TRBJ2-5; 10 bases match TRBD1. Unmatched junction bases numbered 3, after V lost 2 bases and J lost 3 bases. Germline assignment: CDR1 LNHDA and CDR2 SQIVND (reference sequence). The CDR3 runs 15 residues. In DNA form, the CDR3 reads TGTGCCAGTAGTATATTCGGGACAGGGGAAGAGACCCAGTACTTC. Amino acids: CASSIFGTGEETQYF.

This clone was detected only once. This chain connects TRBV6-1 to TRBJ1-4; 9 bases map to TRBD1. The V gene end was trimmed by 1 base and the J gene end by 10 bases; junction bases not matched to a gene: 4. CDR1 and CDR2 from the germline V gene are MNHNS and SASEGT. This CDR3 comprises 14 residues. The CDR3 loop reads CASSEDRGRGKLFF. CDR3 nucleotide sequence: TGTGCCAGCAGTGAAGACAGGGGGCGCGGAAAACTGTTTTTT.

This clone appeared a few times. The chain recombines TRBV29-1 with TRBJ1-2; D is unclear. This CDR3 contains 14 residues. V was shortened by 1 base and J by 3 bases, with 12 bases between the two germline ends. From germline, CDR1 is SQVTM and CDR2 ANQGSEA. CDR3 DNA sequence: TGCAGCGTTGAAGCCCCACAGCCCTACTATGGCTACACCTTC. Its protein is CSVEAPQPYYGYTF.

The rearrangement uses TRBV19 and TRBJ2-7; TRBD1 matches 8 bases. The length of the CDR3 is 16 residues. V shed 3 bases and J 3 bases; nucleotides not matched to a gene: 10. Germline V gives CDR1 LNHDA, CDR2 SQIVND (reference sequence). The CDR3 sequence is CASSITGGRLGYEQYF. The CDR3, as DNA: TGTGCCAGTAGTATTACAGGGGGACGGCTAGGCTACGAGCAGTACTTC.